Following are 3 T cell receptor beta chains from one sample sequenced in a study of cytomegalovirus exposure and HLA in healthy donors. Primers for the PCR totalled 60 Vbeta and 13 Jbeta. The repertoire was sequenced with immunoSEQ multiplex PCR; TCRdb's copy has only in-frame clones and lacks some. This listing includes just over 200,000 clones. What was sequenced was PBMCs. Receptors originate from a girl aged 2 to 9 in good health and CMV-seropositive.

This chain joins TRBV10-3 and TRBJ2-1; 8 nucleotides line up with TRBD1. V dropped 4 bases and J dropped 8; count of bases not matched to a gene: 4. Per germline, CDR1 ENHRY and CDR2 SYGVKD. The CDR3 consists of 13 residues. The CDR3 DNA sequence: TGTGCCATCAGTGCCCCAGGGGGCTATGAGCAGTTCTTC. This sequence encodes CAISAPGGYEQFF.

The gene calls are TRBV27 and TRBJ2-3; 9 bases map to TRBD2. Germline-derived CDR1 and CDR2 are MNHEY and SMNVEV (reference sequence). Trimming at V came to 2 bases and at J to 5 bases, leaving 5 bases not matched to a gene. CDR3 size: 15 residues. Written as DNA, the CDR3 is TGTGCCAGCAGTTTACTTGCGGGAGGGATAGATACGCAGTATTTT. Amino acids: CASSLLAGGIDTQYF.

The V gene is TRBV12-5, the J gene TRBJ2-1, with TRBD2 identical over 12 bases. Germline V CDR1 and CDR2: LGHNT, FRNRAP. There are 17 residues in the CDR3. J gave up 4 bases and V 2 bases, and 6 bases lay outside the gene matches. CDR3 DNA: TGTGCTAGTGGTTTGAACCCGGGACTAGCGGGTTACAATGAGCAGTTCTTC. It yields the protein CASGLNPGLAGYNEQFF.